The 3 T cell receptor beta chains presented below share a single source sample, sequenced in a study of regulatory T cells in long-lasting Graves disease. Time point reported: newly diagnosed GD, antithyroid drugs for less than 3 months. With RNA extracted from PBMCs as input, the TCR library was made. HTBI primers from iRepertoire and Arm-PCR of CDR3 regions yielded the TCR beta libraries. Using its own MiXCR run on the multiplex PCR reads, TCRdb lists one record per CDR3 protein. The sample shows 540,000 or so distinct CDR3 sequences, approximately 12% of them seen only once. This same sample was also taken into another study, of T cells in Graves' hyperthyroidism and ophthalmopathy.

The sequenced sample was peripheral blood mononuclear cells (PBMCs), obtained at new diagnosis, from a patient treated with antithyroid drugs. These receptors all come from a man aged 30 to 45 with Graves disease.

This rearrangement joins TRBV19 to TRBJ1-2; no reliable D call. Germline CDR1 and CDR2: LNHDA and SQIVND (reference sequence). Between the trimmed V and J ends, which lost 8 bases and 4 bases, there was a span of 17 bases. CDR3 length equals 14 residues. This chain's CDR3 is CASLTGPTAYGYTF. The CDR3 region has the DNA TGTGCCAGTCTAACCGGGCCTACCGCCTATGGCTACACCTTC.

The table lists this clonotype with a few counts. The chain couples TRBV20-1 to TRBJ2-3; 8 nucleotides match TRBD2. Germline loops: CDR1 DFQATT, CDR2 SNEGSKA (reference sequence). The CDR3 spans 16 residues. With 0 bases clipped from V and 1 base from J, the junction kept 6 bases outside the gene matches. DNA for the CDR3: TGCAGTGCTAGAGATCCTACTAGCGGAGGCACAGATACGCAGTATTTT. It specifies CSARDPTSGGTDTQYF.

Concerning this clonotype itself: Just one base apart from a much larger clone, this may be a read error. This chain joins TRBV6-1 and TRBJ1-4, with D tentatively TRBD1 (6 bases). The CDR3 is 13 residues long. V lost 6 bases and J lost 8, with 13 bases in between. Germline assignment: CDR1 MNHNS and CDR2 SASEGT. CDR3 bases: TGTGCCAGCAGCCCGGGGGCGTCCGAAAAACTGTTTTTT. Translating gives CASSPGASEKLFF.